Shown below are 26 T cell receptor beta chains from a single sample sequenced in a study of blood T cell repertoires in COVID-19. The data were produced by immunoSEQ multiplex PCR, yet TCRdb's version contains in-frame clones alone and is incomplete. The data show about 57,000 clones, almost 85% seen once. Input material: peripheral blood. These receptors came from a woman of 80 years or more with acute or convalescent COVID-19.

CDR3 sequence (DNA): TGTGCCATAGGACAGGCCTATAATTCACCCCTCCACTTT. Its translation is CAIGQAYNSPLHF. The chain couples TRBV3-1 (or the pseudogene TRBV3-2) to TRBJ1-6, with TRBD1 matching over 7 bases. Germline V gene sequence: CDR1 LGHDT, CDR2 YNNKEL (reference sequence). This CDR3 has 13 amino acids. V dropped 10 bases and J dropped 2; count of bases not matched to a gene: 2.

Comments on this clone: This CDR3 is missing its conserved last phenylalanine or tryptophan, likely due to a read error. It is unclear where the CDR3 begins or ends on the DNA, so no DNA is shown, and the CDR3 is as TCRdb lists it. This CDR3 is CASSGESG. J is TRBJ1-4 and V is TRBV25-1. Germline V gene data show CDR1 as MGHDK and CDR2 as SYGVNS. The CDR3 is 8 amino acids in total, end residues counted.

The CDR3 DNA is TGTGCCAGCAGGCTTTTTGGGCTAGCGGGGAGCCAGTACTTC. Translating gives CASRLFGLAGSQYF. This chain links TRBV28 with TRBJ2-5, with TRBD2 identical over 9 bases. Germline assignment: CDR1 MDHEN and CDR2 SYDVKM. This CDR3 spans 14 amino acids. Losses at the gene ends were 6 bases for V and 10 bases for J; bases not matched to a gene: 12. The variable domain in full, with the rest retrieved from reference TRBV28 and TRBJ2-5, is DVKVTQSSRYLVKRTGEKVFLECVQDMDHENMFWYRQDPGLGLRLIYFSYDVKMKEKGDIPEGYSVSREKKERFSLILESASTNQTSMYLCASRLFGLAGSQYFGPGTRLLVL.

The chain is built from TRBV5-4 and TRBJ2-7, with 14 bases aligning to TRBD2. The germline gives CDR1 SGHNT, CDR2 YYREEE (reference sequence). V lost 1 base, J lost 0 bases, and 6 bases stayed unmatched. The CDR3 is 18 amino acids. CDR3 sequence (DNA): TGTGCCAGCAGCTTGACGGGACTAGCGGGAGAGGCCTCCTACGAGCAGTACTTC. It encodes CASSLTGLAGEASYEQYF.

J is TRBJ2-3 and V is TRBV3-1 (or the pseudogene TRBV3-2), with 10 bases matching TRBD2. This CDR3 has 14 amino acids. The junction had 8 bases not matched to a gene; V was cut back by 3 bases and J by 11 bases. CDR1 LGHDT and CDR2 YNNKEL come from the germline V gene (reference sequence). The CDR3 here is CASSHLSSGGVQYF. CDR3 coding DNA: TGTGCCAGCAGCCATCTCTCTAGCGGGGGCGTGCAGTATTTT.

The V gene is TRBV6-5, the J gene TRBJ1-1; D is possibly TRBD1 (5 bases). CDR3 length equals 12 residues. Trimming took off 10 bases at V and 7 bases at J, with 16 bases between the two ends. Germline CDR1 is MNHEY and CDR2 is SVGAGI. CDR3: CATKPGGLEAFF. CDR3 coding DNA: TGTGCCACCAAGCCGGGGGGTCTTGAAGCTTTCTTT.

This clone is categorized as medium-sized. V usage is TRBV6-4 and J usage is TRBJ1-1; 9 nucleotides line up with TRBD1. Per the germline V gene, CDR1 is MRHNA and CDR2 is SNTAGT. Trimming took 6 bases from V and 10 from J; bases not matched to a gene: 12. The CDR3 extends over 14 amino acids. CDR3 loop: CASRLRGTGPVAFF. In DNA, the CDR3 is TGTGCCAGCAGGTTGAGAGGGACAGGGCCTGTAGCTTTCTTT.

Here the CDR3 DNA reads TGCGCCAGCAGCCGAGGGACAGGCAACTATGGCTACACCTTC. It encodes CASSRGTGNYGYTF. This chain links TRBV5-1 with TRBJ1-2, with 8 bases matching TRBD1. Germline V gene sequence: CDR1 SGHRS, CDR2 YFSETQ. Trimming took 4 bases from V and 2 from J; bases not matched to a gene: 4. CDR3 size: 14 residues.

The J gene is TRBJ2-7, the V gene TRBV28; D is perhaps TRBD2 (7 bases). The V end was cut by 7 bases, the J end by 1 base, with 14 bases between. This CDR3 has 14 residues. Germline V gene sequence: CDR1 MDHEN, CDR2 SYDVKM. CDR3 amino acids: CASIREGESYEQYF. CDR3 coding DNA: TGTGCCAGCATCAGGGAGGGGGAATCCTACGAGCAGTACTTC.

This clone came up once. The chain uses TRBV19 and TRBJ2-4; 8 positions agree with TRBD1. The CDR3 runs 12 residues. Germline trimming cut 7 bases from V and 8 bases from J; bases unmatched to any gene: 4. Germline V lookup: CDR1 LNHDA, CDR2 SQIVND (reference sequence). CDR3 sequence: CASNIRGHIQYF. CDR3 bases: TGTGCCAGTAACATCAGGGGGCACATTCAGTACTTC.

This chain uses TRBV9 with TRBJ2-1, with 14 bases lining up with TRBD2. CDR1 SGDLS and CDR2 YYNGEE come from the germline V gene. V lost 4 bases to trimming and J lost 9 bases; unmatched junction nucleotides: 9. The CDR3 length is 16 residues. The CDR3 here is CASSTPGTSGSTEQFF. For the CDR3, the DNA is TGTGCCAGCAGCACACCCGGGACTAGCGGGAGTACTGAGCAGTTCTTC.

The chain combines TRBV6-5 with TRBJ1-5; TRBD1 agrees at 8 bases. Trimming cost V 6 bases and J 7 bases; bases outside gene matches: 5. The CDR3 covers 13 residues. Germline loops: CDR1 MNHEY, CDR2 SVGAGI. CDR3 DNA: TGTGCCAGCAGAATGGACAGGGCCCAGCCCCAGCATTTT. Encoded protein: CASRMDRAQPQHF.

The CDR3 sequence: CASSATGSGDTQYF. The CDR3 DNA is TGTGCCAGCAGTGCGACAGGGTCCGGCGATACGCAGTATTTT. V is TRBV2 and J is TRBJ2-3; 7 bases are a match to TRBD1. This CDR3 has 14 amino acids. Looked up from germline, CDR1 is SNHLY and CDR2 is FYNNEI. V lost 4 bases to trimming and J lost 6 bases; unmatched junction nucleotides: 7. The entire variable domain, with the rest obtained from reference TRBV2 and TRBJ2-3, is as follows: EPEVTQTPSHQVTQMGQEVILRCVPISNHLYFYWYRQILGQKVEFLVSFYNNEISEKSEIFDDQFSVERPDGSNFTLKIRSTKLEDSAMYFCASSATGSGDTQYFGPGTRLTVL.

CDR3 DNA sequence: TGTGCCAGCAGCTTAGTGATTAGCTGGGGCCCCTACAATGAGCAGTTCTTC. Protein sequence: CASSLVISWGPYNEQFF. The chain is built from TRBV11-2 and TRBJ2-1; possibly TRBD1 for D (5 bases). The CDR3 is 17 residues long. Germline V gene lookup returns CDR1 SGHAT and CDR2 FQNNGV. The ends were cut back, 1 base at V and 2 bases at J, with 15 bases in the middle. The whole variable domain, remainder taken from reference TRBV11-2 and TRBJ2-1, is EAGVAQSPRYKIIEKRQSVAFWCNPISGHATLYWYQQILGQGPKLLIQFQNNGVVDDSQLPKDRFSAERLKGVDSTLKIQPAKLEDSAVYLCASSLVISWGPYNEQFFGPGTRLTVL.

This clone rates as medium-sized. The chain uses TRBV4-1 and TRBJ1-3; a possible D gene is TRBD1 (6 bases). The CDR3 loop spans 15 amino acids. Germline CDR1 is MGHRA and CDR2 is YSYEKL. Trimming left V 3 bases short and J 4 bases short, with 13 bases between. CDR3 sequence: CASSHGLGAGNTIYF. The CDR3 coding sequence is TGCGCCAGCAGCCATGGCCTGGGGGCGGGAAACACCATATATTTT.

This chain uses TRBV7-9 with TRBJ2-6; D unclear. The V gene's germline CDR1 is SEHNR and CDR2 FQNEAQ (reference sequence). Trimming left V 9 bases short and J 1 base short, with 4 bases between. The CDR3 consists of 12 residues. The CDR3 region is CASTSGANVLTF. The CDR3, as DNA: TGTGCCAGTACATCTGGGGCCAACGTCCTGACTTTC.

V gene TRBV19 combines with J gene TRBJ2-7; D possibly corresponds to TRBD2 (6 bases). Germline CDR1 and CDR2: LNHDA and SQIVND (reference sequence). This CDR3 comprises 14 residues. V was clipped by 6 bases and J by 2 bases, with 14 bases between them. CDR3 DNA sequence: TGTGCCAGTAGCGATAGGGGAGGAGCCTACGAGCAGTACTTC. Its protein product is CASSDRGGAYEQYF.

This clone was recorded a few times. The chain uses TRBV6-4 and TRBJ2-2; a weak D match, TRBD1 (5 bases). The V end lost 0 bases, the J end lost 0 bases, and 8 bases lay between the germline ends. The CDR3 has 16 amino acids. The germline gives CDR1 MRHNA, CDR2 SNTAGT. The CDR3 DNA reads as TGTGCCAGCAGTGACTCAGCAGGGTCGAACACCGGGGAGCTGTTTTTT. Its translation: CASSDSAGSNTGELFF.

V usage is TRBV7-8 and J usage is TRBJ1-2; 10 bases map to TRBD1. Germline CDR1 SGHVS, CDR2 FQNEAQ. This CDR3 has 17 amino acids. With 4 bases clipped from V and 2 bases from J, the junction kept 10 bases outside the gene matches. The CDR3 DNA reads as TGTGCCAGCAGCTCCCGGGACAGGGGTAATGAAAACTATGGCTACACCTTC. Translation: CASSSRDRGNENYGYTF.

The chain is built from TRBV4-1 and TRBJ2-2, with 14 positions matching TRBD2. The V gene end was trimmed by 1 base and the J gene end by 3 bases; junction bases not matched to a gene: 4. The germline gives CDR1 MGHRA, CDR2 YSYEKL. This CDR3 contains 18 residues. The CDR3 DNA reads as TGCGCCAGCAGCCAAGTTGGGACTAGCGGGAGTTACACCGGGGAGCTGTTTTTT. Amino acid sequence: CASSQVGTSGSYTGELFF.

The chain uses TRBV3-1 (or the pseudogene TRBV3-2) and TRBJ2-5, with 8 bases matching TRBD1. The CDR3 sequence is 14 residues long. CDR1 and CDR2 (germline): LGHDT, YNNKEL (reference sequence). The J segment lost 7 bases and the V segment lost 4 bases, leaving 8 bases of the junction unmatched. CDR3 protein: CASSRGQGLRTQYF. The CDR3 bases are TGTGCCAGCAGCCGAGGACAGGGCCTTCGGACCCAGTACTTC.

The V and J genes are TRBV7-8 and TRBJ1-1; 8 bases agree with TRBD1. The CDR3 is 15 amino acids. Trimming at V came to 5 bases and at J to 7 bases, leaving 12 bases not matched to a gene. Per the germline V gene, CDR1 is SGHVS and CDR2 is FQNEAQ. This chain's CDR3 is CASSPKTGAAVEAFF. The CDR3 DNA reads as TGTGCCAGCAGCCCCAAGACAGGGGCCGCCGTTGAAGCTTTCTTT.

The CDR3 here is CASSQGAWTMDTEAFF. For the CDR3, the DNA is TGTGCCAGCAGCCAAGGCGCTTGGACAATGGACACTGAAGCTTTCTTT. The chain couples TRBV3-1 (or the pseudogene TRBV3-2) to TRBJ1-1, with a weak D call TRBD1 (5 bases). Germline loops: CDR1 LGHDT, CDR2 YNNKEL (reference sequence). The CDR3 totals 16 residues. V was shortened by 1 base and J by 3 bases, with 15 bases between the two germline ends.

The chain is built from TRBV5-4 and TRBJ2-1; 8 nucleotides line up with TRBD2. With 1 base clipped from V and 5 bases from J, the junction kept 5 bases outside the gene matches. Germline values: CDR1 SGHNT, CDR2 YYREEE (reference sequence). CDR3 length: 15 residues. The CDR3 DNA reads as TGTGCCAGCAGCTTGCGGGCGGGGGGAAACAATGAGCAGTTCTTC. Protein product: CASSLRAGGNNEQFF.

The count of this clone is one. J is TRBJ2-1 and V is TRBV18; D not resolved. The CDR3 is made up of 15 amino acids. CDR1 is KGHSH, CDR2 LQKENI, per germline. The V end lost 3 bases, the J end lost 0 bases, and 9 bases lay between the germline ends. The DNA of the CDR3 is TGTGCCAGCTCACCGCTAGTTAGCTCCTACAATGAGCAGTTCTTC. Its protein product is CASSPLVSSYNEQFF.

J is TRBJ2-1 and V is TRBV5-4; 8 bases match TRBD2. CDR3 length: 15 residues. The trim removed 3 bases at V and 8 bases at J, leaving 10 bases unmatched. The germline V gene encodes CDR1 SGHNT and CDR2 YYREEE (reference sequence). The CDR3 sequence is CASSSASGRGDEQFF. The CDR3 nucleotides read TGTGCCAGCAGCTCGGCGAGCGGGAGAGGGGATGAGCAGTTCTTC.